These 5 T cell receptor beta chains were sequenced from one sample in a study of blood T cells in healthy people across ages (dated by TCRdb to 2013 to 2016). Library method: 5' RACE. Sequenced on an Illumina HiSeq 2500. A second PCR of about 6 to 11 cycles was run with a J-beta primer mix and a sample-barcoded 5' primer. TCRdb trimmed the raw reads at Q25, called clones with MiXCR and kept productive beta chains. Records with the same CDR3 protein are collapsed into one entry carrying the most frequent genes and DNA. The sample records about 1.7 million distinct CDR3 sequences, approximately 28% of which are singletons. The ten top clones hold 6.5% to 8.5% of the sample. Sequencing was carried out using blood. These TCRs come from a woman in her twenties or thirties in good health.

V and J are TRBV7-9 and TRBJ2-3; tentative D call: TRBD2 (5 bases). The germline CDR1 and CDR2 sequences are SEHNR and FQNEAQ (reference sequence). The CDR3 covers 14 residues. The V end lost 1 base, the J end lost 5 bases, and 10 bases lay between the germline ends. CDR3: CASSLGSGRDTQYF. CDR3 nucleotide sequence: TGTGCCAGCAGCTTAGGGAGCGGCCGAGATACGCAGTATTTT.

This clonotype was recorded a few times. The chain combines TRBV28 with TRBJ2-7; no definite D call. The CDR3 spans 12 residues. V lost 2 bases to trimming and J lost 6 bases, with 8 bases between them. CDR1 is MDHEN, CDR2 SYDVKM, per germline. CDR3: CASSLIQAEQYF. The DNA for the CDR3 is TGTGCCAGCAGTTTAATCCAGGCCGAGCAGTACTTC.

This clonotype has a count of ten or more. The CDR3 DNA reads as TGTGCCAGCAGTTTACCTACTGGAGCCAAAAACATTCAGTACTTC. Translated, it gives CASSLPTGAKNIQYF. V and J are TRBV28 and TRBJ2-4; D not certain. This CDR3 has 15 amino acids. Germline-derived CDR1 and CDR2 are MDHEN and SYDVKM. The V end lost 2 bases, the J end lost 0 bases, and 8 bases lay between the germline ends.

This clonotype has a count of ten or more. This chain joins TRBV20-1 and TRBJ2-7; a possible D gene is TRBD1 (6 bases). Trimming stripped 7 bases from V and 4 bases from J, with 11 bases between. The CDR3 is made up of 11 amino acids. The V gene's germline CDR1 is DFQATT and CDR2 SNEGSKA (reference sequence). Written as DNA, the CDR3 is TGCAGTGTCAACAGGGCGTACGAGCAGTACTTC. It yields the protein CSVNRAYEQYF.

As DNA, the CDR3 is TGCGCCAGCAGCCTGAGACTAGCGGGTTCGGGTGAGCAGTTCTTC. Protein product: CASSLRLAGSGEQFF. The V gene is TRBV5-1, the J gene TRBJ2-1, with 10 bases identical to TRBD2. The CDR3 totals 15 residues. In germline, CDR1 is SGHRS, CDR2 YFSETQ. Trimming removed 4 bases from V and 9 bases from J; junction bases left unmatched: 10.